Given below is one TCR beta chain in context. Each donor supplied 8 to 10 milliliters of peripheral blood. A second 7 to 11 cycle PCR used barcoded and J-beta primers. Via MiXCR, TCRdb re-called the 5' RACE reads, giving one row per CDR3 protein. The table has approximately 900,000 distinct CDR3 sequences, roughly 48% seen once. The sample belongs to a study of blood T cells in healthy people across ages. Overall study context: Template switching picked up about one barcoded beta molecule for each two T cells.

Germline V gives CDR1 SGHTA, CDR2 FQGNSA. The ends lost 5 bases at V and 11 bases at J; junction bases unmatched: 14. The CDR3 is made up of 14 amino acids. The TCR was taken from a man aged 25-45 years in good health. The rearrangement uses TRBV7-2 and TRBJ2-5; the match to TRBD1 covers 7 bases. Sequenced input: blood. The CDR3 loop reads CASSPGTAHNEQYF. The CDR3 DNA is TGTGCCAGCAGCCCCGGGACAGCCCACAATGAGCAGTACTTC. Variable domain in full (rest from reference TRBV7-2 and TRBJ2-5): GAGVSQSPSNKVTEKGKDVELRCDPISGHTALYWYRQSLGQGLEFLIYFQGNSAPDKSGLPSDRFSAERTGGSVSTLTIQRTQQEDSAVYLCASSPGTAHNEQYFGPGTRLLVL.